Given below is one T cell receptor (beta chain) in context. This entry is derived from a study of cytomegalovirus exposure and HLA in healthy donors. There are 15 residues in the CDR3. Germline loops: CDR1 SGHTA, CDR2 FQGNSA. The V end lost 2 bases, the J end lost 0 bases, and 10 bases lay between the germline ends. In the PCR, 60 Vbeta and 13 Jbeta primers were used. Sequencing used immunoSEQ multiplex PCR; TCRdb keeps in-frame clones, though not all of them. Of fewer than 200,000 clones listed, about 80% were seen once; the top ten hold roughly 2%. The receptor was derived from a woman in her twenties or thirties in good health and CMV-seronegative. What was sequenced was PBMCs. This chain connects TRBV7-2 to TRBJ1-2; maybe TRBD1 (5 bases). The CDR3 sequence is CASSLRGTTNYGYTF. CDR3 sequence (DNA): TGTGCCAGCAGCTTACGGGGGACGACTAACTATGGCTACACCTTC.